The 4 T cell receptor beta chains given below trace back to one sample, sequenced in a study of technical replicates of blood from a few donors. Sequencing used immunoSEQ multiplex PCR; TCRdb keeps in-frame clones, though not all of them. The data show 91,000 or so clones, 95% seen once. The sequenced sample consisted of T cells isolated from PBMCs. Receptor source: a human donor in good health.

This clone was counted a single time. Here the CDR3 DNA reads TGTGCCAGCAGCCCGGAGCTTTTCAATGAGCAGTTCTTC. Encoded protein: CASSPELFNEQFF. The rearrangement joins TRBV5-5 to TRBJ2-1; D gene unclear. Germline-derived CDR1 and CDR2 are SGHKS and YYEKEE (reference sequence). The CDR3 sequence is 13 residues long. The V end lost 4 bases, the J end lost 6 bases, and 11 bases lay between the germline ends.

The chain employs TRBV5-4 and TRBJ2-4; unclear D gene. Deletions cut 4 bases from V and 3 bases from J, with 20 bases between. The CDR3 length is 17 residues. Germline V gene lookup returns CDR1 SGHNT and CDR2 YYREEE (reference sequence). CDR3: CASSVNPEPSGKNIQYF. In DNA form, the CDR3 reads TGTGCCAGCAGCGTAAACCCAGAACCAAGTGGCAAAAACATTCAGTACTTC.

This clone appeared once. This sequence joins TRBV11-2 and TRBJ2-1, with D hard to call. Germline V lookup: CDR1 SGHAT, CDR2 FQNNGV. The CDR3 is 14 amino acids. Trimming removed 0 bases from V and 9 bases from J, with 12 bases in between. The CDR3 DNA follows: TGTGCCAGCAGCTTAGATCTTTCAGGTATTGAGCAGTTCTTC. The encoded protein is CASSLDLSGIEQFF. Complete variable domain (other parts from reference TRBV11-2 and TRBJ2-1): EAGVAQSPRYKIIEKRQSVAFWCNPISGHATLYWYQQILGQGPKLLIQFQNNGVVDDSQLPKDRFSAERLKGVDSTLKIQPAKLEDSAVYLCASSLDLSGIEQFFGPGTRLTVL.

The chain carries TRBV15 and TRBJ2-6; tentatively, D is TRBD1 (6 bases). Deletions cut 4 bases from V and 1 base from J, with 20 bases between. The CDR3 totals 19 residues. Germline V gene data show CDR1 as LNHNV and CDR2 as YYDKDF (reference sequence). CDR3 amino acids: CATSTDRRGSLSGANVLTF. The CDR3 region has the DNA TGTGCCACCAGCACCGACAGGCGAGGCAGTCTATCTGGGGCCAACGTCCTGACTTTC.